This TCR beta chain was identified in a study of T cells in Graves' hyperthyroidism and ophthalmopathy (dated by TCRdb to between 2018 and 2020). In terms of the full investigation: Peripheral blood samples were taken at the time of initial diagnosis, prior to any treatment. The paper reports TCR Vbeta CDR3 sequencing of some 140 peripheral blood samples: some 41 ophthalmopathy, some 80 hyperthyroidism and around 17 progressor patients. TCR V-J signatures able to tell the groups apart were searched for in a discovery cohort of about a hundred patients, of whom more than 40 had Graves' ophthalmopathy and 57 had stable Graves' hyperthyroidism. After sampling, hyperthyroidism patients received methimazole starting at 30 mg daily, and ophthalmopathy patients received high-dose intravenous methylprednisolone. For training and testing, the roughly 93 patients in the discovery cohort were randomly divided in a 7:3 ratio. An independent validation cohort of around 20 hyperthyroidism patients and 17 patients who later progressed to ophthalmopathy tested prospective prediction of ophthalmopathy. In addition, the study compared T-cell repertoires in thyroid tissue and in blood from roughly six Graves' hyperthyroidism patients. What the authors observed across the whole study: Most expanded thyroid clonotypes (frequency above 0.001) were also found in blood, which suggests that blood repertoires may mirror thyroid immune responses. In cross-validation, a model built on a 13 V-J signature told ophthalmopathy apart from stable hyperthyroidism with 85% to 90% sensitivity and roughly 82% specificity, and in testing the same model reached 80%/75%. Sample size was not statistically predetermined, and investigators were not blinded to group allocation. In validation, the model predicted progression to ophthalmopathy with over 65% sensitivity and about 73% specificity, a median of about 6 months before onset.

A remark on this clonotype: Which antigen it targets is not known. Base qualities are not recorded, but no much larger clone differs from it by a single base.

The TCR beta CDR3 regions were amplified from RNA transcripts. For the first round of RT-PCR on the TCR CDR3, the HTBI primer set was used together with the Qiagen OneStep RT-PCR kit. A second multiplex PCR round built the libraries, followed by size selection and purification. The libraries were sequenced on an Illumina HiSeq2000 using paired-end 100 bp reads. In the original analysis: Raw data were processed with SOAPnuke, discarding reads with adapters, uncalled bases, mean Phred below 15, or no exact constant-primer or identifier match. COPE v1.2.5 was used to merge the high-quality paired reads, and each unique nucleotide sequence was defined as a clonotype. Clonotypes were aligned to IMGT TRBV, TRBD and TRBJ reference segments using MiTCR v1.1. Analysis was restricted to V-J combinations with a frequency above 0.0001, which covered roughly 99% of repertoires. A TCS score was defined as the ratio of F50 (clonal expansion) to E x V (chaos), with BLOSUM62-based TCRdist applied between CDR3 peptides within each V-J. Welch's t-statistics and random forest reduced fewer than 600 V-J features to 13, which were used in a naive Bayes classifier (R e1071). TCRdb reran the public reads through fastp at Q25 and MiXCR, keeping productive beta chains. Identical CDR3 proteins give one entry, which carries the most common genes and DNA. The V and J calls come from TCRdb's annotation, not from the publication. For this sample the table gives around 340,000 distinct CDR3 sequences, of which roughly 18% were detected only once. The ten largest clonotypes hold 15% to 17% of the sample.

Ophthalmopathy patients had moderately to severely active disease, with a Clinical Activity Score of 3 or more, a NOSPECS grade of 4 or more, and a disease duration of less than 3 months. The study excluded patients with uncontrolled infections, other autoimmune diseases, pregnancy or lactation. Diagnoses relied on clinical symptoms, serum thyroxine and TRAb, thyroid ultrasound and orbital computed tomography. PBMCs were isolated from 10 ml of fresh peripheral blood by Ficoll-Paque density gradient centrifugation. Total RNA was extracted using Trizol reagent, and RNA quality was assessed on an Agilent 2100 Bioanalyzer. CDR1 MNHNS and CDR2 SASEGT were looked up in the germline V gene. The trim is 2 bases for V and 4 bases for J, with a gap of 18 bases between the germline ends. The CDR3 runs 17 amino acids, cysteine and phenylalanine included. This entry keeps only the CDR3 DNA: 51 bases, framed from base 1.

Here the chain combines TRBV6-1 and TRBJ1-5; the D gene assignment is ambiguous. The TCR originated in a middle-aged woman with Graves' ophthalmopathy. The material sequenced was blood. DNA sequence: TGTGCCAGCAGTGAACGGGTCGAGGGTTGGGGAAATCAGCCCCAGCATTTT. Its amino acids are CASSERVEGWGNQPQHF.